The T cell receptor beta chain described here comes from a study of OX40 agonist ivuxolimab in advanced cancers. Study-wide context: Across the patients, intravenous ivuxolimab was delivered every 2 weeks at 0.01 to 10 mg/kg. The study's findings and limits: Among the nonresponders, some also had low normalized T-cell clonal expansion. Both CD4+ and CD8+ T cell populations in blood had undergone clonal expansion by week 6 at 0.1 to 3.0 mg/kg. In the expanded peripheral T cells, antigen specificity was never determined.

Points on this clone: The antigen remains undetermined.

Using immunoSEQ multiplex PCR, the repertoire was profiled, and TCRdb retains in-frame clones only, with some absent. The data show about 62,000 clones, with roughly 86% seen just once and about 5% held by the top ten. V dropped 5 bases and J dropped 2; count of bases not matched to a gene: 6. The CDR3 has 15 residues. Germline V gives CDR1 SGHTA, CDR2 FQGTGA. The rearrangement links TRBV7-3 to TRBJ2-1, with 7 positions matching TRBD2. This receptor was taken from an adult with an advanced solid tumor such as melanoma, head and neck, liver or kidney cancer. The sample in question was CD4+ or CD8+ T cells sorted from blood, obtained in a trial of the OX40 agonist ivuxolimab. CDR3 sequence (DNA): TGTGCCAGCAGCCCCGCTAGCGGCCCCTACAATGAGCAGTTCTTC. This encodes CASSPASGPYNEQFF.